These 16 T cell receptor beta chains originate from one sample sequenced in a study of T cell changes during pregnancy in multiple sclerosis. Measured with immunoSEQ multiplex PCR; TCRdb has only the in-frame clones, and not every one. The sample yields about 80,000 clones, 94% seen once. The sample in question was peripheral blood, obtained in the second trimester of pregnancy. These receptors came from a female donor in good health, enrolled as a control in a pregnancy study.

The chain couples TRBV5-6 to TRBJ2-2, with TRBD1 matching over 9 bases. Germline CDR1 SGHDT, CDR2 YYEEEE. The V segment lost 4 bases and the J segment 3 bases; nucleotides outside the gene matches: 4. CDR3 length equals 15 residues. CDR3 DNA: TGTGCCAGCAGCCCGTGGACAGGGGACACCGGGGAGCTGTTTTTT. It yields the protein CASSPWTGDTGELFF.

Only one count was recorded for this clone. The genes are TRBV2 and TRBJ1-1; TRBD1 aligns across 7 bases. Germline lookup yields CDR1 SNHLY and CDR2 FYNNEI. The CDR3 length is 13 residues. The trim removed 8 bases at V and 1 base at J, leaving 4 bases unmatched. Written as DNA, the CDR3 is TGTGCCAGCGAGGGACAGAAGAACACTGAAGCTTTCTTT. Translated, it gives CASEGQKNTEAFF.

The chain has TRBV5-1 and TRBJ2-3; maybe TRBD2 (6 bases). CDR1 and CDR2 (germline): SGHRS, YFSETQ. With 4 bases removed from V and 2 bases from J, the gap between germline ends came to 17 bases. The length of the CDR3 is 16 residues. CDR3 in amino acids: CASSPGVAGYTDTQYF. For the CDR3, the DNA is TGCGCCAGCAGCCCCGGGGTGGCGGGATACACAGATACGCAGTATTTT. The entire variable domain, with the rest obtained from reference TRBV5-1 and TRBJ2-3, is as follows: KAGVTQTPRYLIKTRGQQVTLSCSPISGHRSVSWYQQTPGQGLQFLFEYFSETQRNKGNFPGRFSGRQFSNSRSEMNVSTLELGDSALYLCASSPGVAGYTDTQYFGPGTRLTVL.

J is TRBJ1-2 and V is TRBV9, with D uncertain. The germline V and J ends were trimmed by 4 bases and 2 bases, with 18 bases remaining between them. Germline V CDR1 and CDR2: SGDLS, YYNGEE. The CDR3 is 16 residues long. This CDR3 reads CASSPRPTGGNYGYTF. CDR3 bases: TGTGCCAGCAGCCCTCGTCCGACCGGAGGCAACTATGGCTACACCTTC.

This chain links TRBV14 with TRBJ2-3, with TRBD2 matching over 14 bases. J gave up 3 bases and V 4 bases, and 3 bases lay outside the gene matches. The CDR3 has 16 residues. Germline CDR1 SGHDN, CDR2 FVKESK. The CDR3 region is CASSPGLAGATDTQYF. Here the CDR3 DNA reads TGTGCCAGCAGCCCGGGACTAGCGGGAGCAACAGATACGCAGTATTTT.

The CDR3 DNA reads as TGCAGCGTAGTAAAGGGGGGGGAGACCCAGTACTTC. Translated: CSVVKGGETQYF. The J gene is TRBJ2-5, the V gene TRBV29-1; possible D gene TRBD2, 7 bases. Germline V gene lookup returns CDR1 SQVTM and CDR2 ANQGSEA. The V end lost 6 bases, the J end lost 5 bases, and 13 bases lay between the germline ends. This CDR3 is built from 12 residues. The variable domain in full, with the rest retrieved from reference TRBV29-1 and TRBJ2-5, is SAVISQKPSRDICQRGTSLTIQCQVDSQVTMMFWYRQQPGQSLTLIATANQGSEATYESGFVIDKFPISRPNLTFSTLTVSNMSPEDSSIYLCSVVKGGETQYFGPGTRLLVL.

The chain carries TRBV25-1 and TRBJ2-1; D is possibly TRBD1 (5 bases). This CDR3 region has 15 residues. Trimming pared 0 bases from V and 7 bases from J, leaving 13 bases between. Looked up from germline, CDR1 is MGHDK and CDR2 is SYGVNS. In DNA, the CDR3 is TGTGCCAGCAGTGAATATCCCCAGGGTCGTAATGAGCAGTTCTTC. The encoded protein is CASSEYPQGRNEQFF.

The J gene is TRBJ2-5, the V gene TRBV5-1, with 10 positions matching TRBD2. V trimming: 3 bases; J trimming: 3 bases; junction bases outside the gene matches: 5. The CDR3 consists of 15 residues. Germline loops: CDR1 SGHRS, CDR2 YFSETQ. The DNA for the CDR3 is TGCGCCAGCAGCTCGGCCGGGACTAGCGAAGAGACCCAGTACTTC. The encoded protein is CASSSAGTSEETQYF.

The J gene is TRBJ2-3, the V gene TRBV7-9; 8 nucleotides agree with TRBD2. The CDR3 consists of 17 residues. The V gene's germline CDR1 is SEHNR and CDR2 FQNEAQ (reference sequence). J lost 2 bases, V lost 3 bases, and 10 bases had no gene match. This CDR3 is CASSFFMSGGSTDTQYF. DNA for the CDR3: TGTGCCAGCAGCTTTTTCATGTCGGGAGGGTCCACAGATACGCAGTATTTT.

Concerning this clone: Sequence at one end of the junction differs from germline and may be a read error. For the CDR3, the DNA is TGTGCCAGCAGTTTAGGGGCGACAGTCTCCCACGAGCAGTACTTC. Amino acids: CASSLGATVSHEQYF. V gene TRBV27 combines with J gene TRBJ2-7, with D possibly matching TRBD1 (5 bases). Germline CDR1 reads MNHEY; CDR2 reads SMNVEV (reference sequence). This CDR3 is 15 amino acids long.

The chain couples TRBV7-9 to TRBJ2-1; D perhaps matches TRBD1 (6 bases). Germline CDR1 is SEHNR and CDR2 is FQNEAQ (reference sequence). CDR3 length equals 15 residues. Trimming took 0 bases from V and 8 from J, leaving 14 bases between them. The CDR3 bases are TGTGCCAGCAGCTTAGCGGTTTTACAGGGTTATGAGCAGTTCTTC. This sequence encodes CASSLAVLQGYEQFF.

The chain recombines TRBV29-1 with TRBJ2-2; the match to TRBD1 covers 7 bases. Losses at the gene ends were 6 bases for V and 2 bases for J; bases not matched to a gene: 3. Germline V gene data show CDR1 as SQVTM and CDR2 as ANQGSEA. The CDR3 is 13 amino acids. The CDR3 region is CSVRDSNTGELFF. The DNA for the CDR3 is TGCAGCGTCAGGGACAGCAACACCGGGGAGCTGTTTTTT.

The chain employs TRBV28 and TRBJ2-2, with TRBD2 matching 8 bases. V was clipped by 2 bases and J by 5 bases; unmatched bases: 22. CDR3 length: 21 amino acids. Germline V gene lookup returns CDR1 MDHEN and CDR2 SYDVKM. CDR3 nucleotide sequence: TGTGCCAGCAGTTTACCCCTTAATAGCGGGGACGTGACGATGGGAACCGGGGAGCTGTTTTTT. This gives the protein CASSLPLNSGDVTMGTGELFF. The variable domain in full, completed from reference TRBV28 and TRBJ2-2, reads DVKVTQSSRYLVKRTGEKVFLECVQDMDHENMFWYRQDPGLGLRLIYFSYDVKMKEKGDIPEGYSVSREKKERFSLILESASTNQTSMYLCASSLPLNSGDVTMGTGELFFGEGSRLTVL.

The chain recombines TRBV2 with TRBJ2-3; 13 bases are a match to TRBD2. Germline values: CDR1 SNHLY, CDR2 FYNNEI. The CDR3 runs to 15 residues. V shed 9 bases and J 0 bases; nucleotides not matched to a gene: 3. CDR3 bases: TGTGCCAGTGGACTAGCGGGAGATAGCACAGATACGCAGTATTTT. Translation gives CASGLAGDSTDTQYF.

A note on this clone: At one end, the junction sequence differs from germline, possibly due to a read error. The chain is built from TRBV6-1 and TRBJ2-7; D may be TRBD2 (5 bases). This CDR3 spans 15 amino acids. Per germline, CDR1 MNHNS and CDR2 SASEGT. CDR3 protein: CASTEPGKLTYEQYF. In DNA form, the CDR3 reads TGTGCCAGCACTGAACCGGGAAAACTTACCTACGAGCAGTACTTC.

The chain carries TRBV27 and TRBJ2-7; 10 bases fit TRBD1. Losses at the gene ends were 2 bases for V and 3 bases for J; bases not matched to a gene: 7. Germline V lookup: CDR1 MNHEY, CDR2 SMNVEV (reference sequence). The CDR3 is 16 residues long. CDR3 residues: CASSLTVGDRGYEQYF. DNA for the CDR3: TGTGCCAGCAGTTTAACCGTTGGGGACAGGGGCTACGAGCAGTACTTC.